The 11 T cell receptor beta chains reported below all come from one sample, sequenced in a study of cytomegalovirus exposure and HLA in healthy donors. 13 Jbeta primers and 60 Vbeta primers were used for the PCR. Measured with immunoSEQ multiplex PCR; TCRdb has only the in-frame clones, and not every one. The repertoire holds 150,000 to 200,000 clones, with under 90% as singletons. The sequencing sample was made of PBMCs. Receptor source: a man between 18 and 29 years old in good health and CMV-seronegative.

The V and J genes are TRBV9 and TRBJ2-2; no clear D. Germline values: CDR1 SGDLS, CDR2 YYNGEE. The CDR3 has 14 amino acids. V dropped 3 bases and J dropped 6 bases, with 12 bases sitting between them. In DNA, the CDR3 is TGTGCCAGCAGCGATACCCAAGCCCCCGGGGAGCTGTTTTTT. This sequence encodes CASSDTQAPGELFF.

The V gene is TRBV10-3, the J gene TRBJ1-1, with D perhaps matching TRBD1 (5 bases). This CDR3 has 14 residues. Trimming removed 3 bases at V and 2 bases at J, with 10 bases between. Germline CDR1 reads ENHRY; CDR2 reads SYGVKD. CDR3 sequence reads: CAISDGAGNTEAFF. CDR3 sequence (DNA): TGTGCCATCAGTGATGGGGCCGGAAACACTGAAGCTTTCTTT.

The CDR3 bases are TGCGCCAGCAGCCAAGGGGACCGCTGGGGCGGGAGGAGGAATGAGCAGTTCTTC. Its protein product is CASSQGDRWGGRRNEQFF. The chain has TRBV4-1 and TRBJ2-1; 8 nucleotides align to TRBD2. Germline values: CDR1 MGHRA, CDR2 YSYEKL. This CDR3 spans 18 amino acids. The V gene end was trimmed by 1 base and the J gene end by 7 bases; junction bases not matched to a gene: 15.

This clone has just one count. The rearrangement links TRBV6-1 to TRBJ1-4; D gene uncertain. Deletions cut 2 bases from V and 1 base from J, with 8 bases between. Germline V gene sequence: CDR1 MNHNS, CDR2 SASEGT. There are 15 residues in the CDR3. CDR3 DNA sequence: TGTGCCAGCAGTGAAACTGAGGGAACTAATGAAAAACTGTTTTTT. As protein: CASSETEGTNEKLFF.

The chain has TRBV12-5 and TRBJ2-1; tentatively, D is TRBD2 (6 bases). Trimming shortened V by 5 bases and J by 7 bases, and 15 bases separated the two germline ends. In germline, CDR1 is LGHNT, CDR2 FRNRAP. This CDR3 spans 14 amino acids. The CDR3 sequence is CASGAPGTGNEQFF. In DNA, the CDR3 is TGTGCTAGTGGTGCTCCCGGGACTGGGAATGAGCAGTTCTTC.

The gene calls are TRBV10-3 and TRBJ2-2, with 9 bases fitting TRBD2. The CDR3 is 18 residues long. V dropped 3 bases and J dropped 1; count of bases not matched to a gene: 9. Germline V lookup: CDR1 ENHRY, CDR2 SYGVKD. The CDR3 region is CAISDLASGDLNTGELFF. In nucleotides, the CDR3 is TGTGCCATCAGTGATCTGGCTAGCGGGGACCTGAACACCGGGGAGCTGTTTTTT.

The chain has TRBV9 and TRBJ1-3, with 8 bases lining up with TRBD1. V was pared by 0 bases and J by 4 bases, with 3 bases of the junction left unmatched. This CDR3 region has 15 residues. Germline V lookup: CDR1 SGDLS, CDR2 YYNGEE. CDR3 in DNA: TGTGCCAGCAGCGTAGATGCAGGGGGCGGAAACACCATATATTTT. It codes for CASSVDAGGGNTIYF.

The chain employs TRBV5-1 and TRBJ2-2, with 9 bases lining up with TRBD1. Germline trimming cut 4 bases from V and 1 base from J; bases unmatched to any gene: 2. CDR3 size: 15 residues. CDR1 and CDR2 from the germline V gene are SGHRS and YFSETQ. The CDR3 here is CASSRTGENTGELFF. The CDR3 bases are TGCGCCAGCAGCAGGACAGGGGAGAACACCGGGGAGCTGTTTTTT.

As to this clone: A read error may produce the germline difference seen at one junction end. The chain has TRBV4-1 and TRBJ1-6; maybe TRBD1 (5 bases). Germline values: CDR1 MGHRA, CDR2 YSYEKL. This CDR3 comprises 14 residues. The CDR3 nucleotides read TGCGCCAGCAGGCAAGGTGGACACTTATCACCCCTCCACTTT. Amino acid sequence: CASRQGGHLSPLHF.

This clone came up a few times. V gene TRBV10-3 combines with J gene TRBJ1-2, with 10 bases lining up with TRBD1. V trimming: 7 bases; J trimming: 6 bases; junction bases outside the gene matches: 2. The CDR3 runs 12 residues. The germline CDR1 and CDR2 sequences are ENHRY and SYGVKD. CDR3 nucleotide sequence: TGTGCCATCACCGGGACAGGGGATGGCTACACCTTC. It codes for CAITGTGDGYTF.

The chain joins TRBV7-3 to TRBJ2-7; no definite D call. Germline assignment: CDR1 SGHTA and CDR2 FQGTGA. Deletions cut 5 bases from V and 0 bases from J, with 14 bases between. The CDR3 loop spans 15 amino acids. The CDR3 bases are TGTGCCAGCAGCCCCTACTACAACCCCTCCTACGAGCAGTACTTC. It is translated as CASSPYYNPSYEQYF.